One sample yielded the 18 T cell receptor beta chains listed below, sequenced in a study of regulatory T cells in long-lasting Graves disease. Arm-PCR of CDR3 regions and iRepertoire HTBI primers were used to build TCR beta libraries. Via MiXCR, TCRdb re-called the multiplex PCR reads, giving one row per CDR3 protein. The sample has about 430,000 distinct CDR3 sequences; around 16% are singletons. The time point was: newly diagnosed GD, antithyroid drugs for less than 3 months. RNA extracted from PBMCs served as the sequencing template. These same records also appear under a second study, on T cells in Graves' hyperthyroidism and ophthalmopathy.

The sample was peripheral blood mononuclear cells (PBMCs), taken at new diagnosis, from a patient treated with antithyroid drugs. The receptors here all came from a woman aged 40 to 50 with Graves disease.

In DNA, the CDR3 is TGTGCCAGCAGCTTCTTTGTGGGGGGGCATGGGGCCAACGTCCTGACTTTC. This gives the protein CASSFFVGGHGANVLTF. The genes are TRBV5-6 and TRBJ2-6; D is possibly TRBD2 (7 bases). From germline, CDR1 is SGHDT and CDR2 YYEEEE. The CDR3 has 17 residues. Deletions cut 2 bases from V and 3 bases from J, with 15 bases between. Full variable domain (rest looked up from reference TRBV5-6 and TRBJ2-6): DAGVTQSPTHLIKTRGQQVTLRCSPKSGHDTVSWYQQALGQGPQFIFQYYEEEERQRGNFPDRFSGHQFPNYSSELNVNALLLGDSALYLCASSFFVGGHGANVLTFGAGSRLTVL.

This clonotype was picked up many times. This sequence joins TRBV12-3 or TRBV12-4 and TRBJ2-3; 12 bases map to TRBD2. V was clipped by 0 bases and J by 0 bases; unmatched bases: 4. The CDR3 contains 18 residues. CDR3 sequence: CASSLALTSGRSTDTQYF. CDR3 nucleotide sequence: TGTGCCAGCAGTTTAGCTTTGACTAGCGGGAGAAGCACAGATACGCAGTATTTT.

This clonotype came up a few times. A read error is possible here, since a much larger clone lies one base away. The CDR3 region is CAWSVGVMDNEQSF. DNA of the CDR3: TGTGCCTGGAGCGTGGGGGTAATGGACAATGAGCAGTCCTTC. The chain couples TRBV30 to TRBJ2-5; D possibly matches TRBD1 or TRBD2 (5 bases each). The CDR3 is 14 residues long. Looked up from germline, CDR1 is GTSNPN and CDR2 is SVGIG (reference sequence).

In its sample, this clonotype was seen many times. In DNA, the CDR3 is TGTGCCAGCTCACCCCGACTAGCTGGAGACTACAATGAGCAGTTCTTC. Translation: CASSPRLAGDYNEQFF. The V gene is TRBV18, the J gene TRBJ2-1, with 7 bases aligning to TRBD2. V gave up 3 bases and J gave up 3 bases; unmatched junction bases: 8. The V gene's germline CDR1 is KGHSH and CDR2 LQKENI. The CDR3 has 16 amino acids. Full variable domain (missing parts from reference TRBV18 and TRBJ2-1): NAGVMQNPRHLVRRRGQEARLRCSPMKGHSHVYWYRQLPEEGLKFMVYLQKENIIDESGMPKERFSAEFPKEGPSILRIQQVVRGDSAAYFCASSPRLAGDYNEQFFGPGTRLTVL.

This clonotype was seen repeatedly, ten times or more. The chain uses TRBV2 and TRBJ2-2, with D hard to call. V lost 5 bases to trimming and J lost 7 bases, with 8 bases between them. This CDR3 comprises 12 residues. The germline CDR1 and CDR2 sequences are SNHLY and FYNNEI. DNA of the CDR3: TGTGCCAGCAGTCTACTGTACGGGGAGCTGTTTTTT. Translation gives CASSLLYGELFF.

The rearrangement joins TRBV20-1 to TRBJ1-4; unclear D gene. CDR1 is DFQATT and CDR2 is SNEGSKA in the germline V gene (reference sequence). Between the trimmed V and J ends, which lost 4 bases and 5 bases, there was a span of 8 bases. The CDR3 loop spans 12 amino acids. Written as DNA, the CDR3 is TGCAGTGCTATTCAGGAGAATGAAAAACTGTTTTTT. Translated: CSAIQENEKLFF.

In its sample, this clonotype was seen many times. CDR3 DNA: TGTGCCAGCAGCTTCTTTTCGAGATACACTGAAGCTTTCTTT. It codes for CASSFFSRYTEAFF. The chain couples TRBV7-3 to TRBJ1-1; D remains ambiguous. There are 14 residues in the CDR3. V was pared by 3 bases and J by 3 bases, with 11 bases between. Germline CDR1 is SGHTA and CDR2 is FQGTGA.

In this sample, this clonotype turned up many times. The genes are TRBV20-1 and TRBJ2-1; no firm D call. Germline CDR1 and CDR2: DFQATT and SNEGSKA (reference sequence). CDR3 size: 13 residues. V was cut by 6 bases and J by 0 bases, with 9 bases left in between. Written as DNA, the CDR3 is TGCAGTGCACGAGTAGGCTCCTACAATGAGCAGTTCTTC. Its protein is CSARVGSYNEQFF.

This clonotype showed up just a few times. The CDR3 DNA sequence: TGCAGCGTTATGCTGGGGACAGGGGTTATCGAGCAGTACTTC. It codes for CSVMLGTGVIEQYF. The chain recombines TRBV29-1 with TRBJ2-7; 10 bases line up with TRBD1. CDR1 is SQVTM, CDR2 ANQGSEA, per germline. Trimming cost V 5 bases and J 6 bases; bases outside gene matches: 10. CDR3 length: 14 amino acids.

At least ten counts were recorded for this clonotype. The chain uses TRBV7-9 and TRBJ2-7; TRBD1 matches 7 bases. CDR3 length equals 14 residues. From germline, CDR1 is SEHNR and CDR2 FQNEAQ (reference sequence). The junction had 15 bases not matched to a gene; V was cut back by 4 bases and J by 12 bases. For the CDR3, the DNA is TGTGCCAGCAGCTCCCCCTCCAGGGGGAGCGTGCGGTACTTC. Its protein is CASSSPSRGSVRYF.

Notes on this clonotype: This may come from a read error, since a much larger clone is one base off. The CDR3 region has the DNA TGTGCCAGCAGTCGGCCCACCTATGGCTACACCTTC. This codes for CASSRPTYGYTF. V gene TRBV12-3 or TRBV12-4 combines with J gene TRBJ1-2; unclear D gene. V lost 5 bases and J lost 4, with 8 bases in between. The CDR3 has 12 amino acids.

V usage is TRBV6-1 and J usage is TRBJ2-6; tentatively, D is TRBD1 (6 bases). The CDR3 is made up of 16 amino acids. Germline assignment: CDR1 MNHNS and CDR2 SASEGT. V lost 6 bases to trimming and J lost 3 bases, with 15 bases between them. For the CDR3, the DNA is TGTGCCAGCAGCCCGAACAGGGTCGGTGGGGCCAACGTCCTGACTTTC. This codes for CASSPNRVGGANVLTF.

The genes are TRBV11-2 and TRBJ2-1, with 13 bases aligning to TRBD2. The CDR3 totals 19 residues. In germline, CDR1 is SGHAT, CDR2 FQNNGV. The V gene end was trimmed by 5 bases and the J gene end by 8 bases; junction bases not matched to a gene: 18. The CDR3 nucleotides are TGTGCCAGCAGCCAAGAAACTACGGGACTAGCGGGAACTGGTCATGAGCAGTTCTTC. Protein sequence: CASSQETTGLAGTGHEQFF.

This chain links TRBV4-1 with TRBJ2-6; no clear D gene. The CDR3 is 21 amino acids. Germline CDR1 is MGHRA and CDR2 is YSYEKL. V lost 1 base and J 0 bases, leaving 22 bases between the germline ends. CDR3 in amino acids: CASSQVWQISPLISGANVLTF. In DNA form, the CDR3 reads TGCGCCAGCAGCCAAGTTTGGCAGATAAGCCCTTTAATCTCTGGGGCCAACGTCCTGACTTTC.

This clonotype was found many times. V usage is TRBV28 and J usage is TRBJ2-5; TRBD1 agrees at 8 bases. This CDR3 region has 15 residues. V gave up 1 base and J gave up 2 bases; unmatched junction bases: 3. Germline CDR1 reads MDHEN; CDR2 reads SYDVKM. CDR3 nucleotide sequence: TGTGCCAGCAGTTTATTGACAGGGGATCAAGAGACCCAGTACTTC. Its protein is CASSLLTGDQETQYF.

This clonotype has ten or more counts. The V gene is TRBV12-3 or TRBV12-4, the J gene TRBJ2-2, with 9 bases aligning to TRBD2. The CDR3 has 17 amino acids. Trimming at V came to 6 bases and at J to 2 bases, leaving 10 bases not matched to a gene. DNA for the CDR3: TGTGCCAGCAGCCTTCATCATAGCGGGAGCAACACCGGGGAGCTGTTTTTT. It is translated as CASSLHHSGSNTGELFF.

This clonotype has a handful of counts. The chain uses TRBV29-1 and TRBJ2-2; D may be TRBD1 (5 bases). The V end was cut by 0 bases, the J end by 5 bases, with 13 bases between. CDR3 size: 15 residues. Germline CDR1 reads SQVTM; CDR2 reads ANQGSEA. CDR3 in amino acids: CSVEDLGVGTGELFF. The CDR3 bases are TGCAGCGTTGAAGATCTAGGGGTGGGGACCGGGGAGCTGTTTTTT.

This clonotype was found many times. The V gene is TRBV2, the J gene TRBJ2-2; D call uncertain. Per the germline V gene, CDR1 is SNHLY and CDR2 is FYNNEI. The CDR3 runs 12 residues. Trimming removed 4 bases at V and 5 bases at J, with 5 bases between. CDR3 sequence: CASSGWTGELFF. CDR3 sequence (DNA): TGTGCCAGCAGTGGCTGGACCGGGGAGCTGTTTTTT.